This TCR beta chain was profiled in a study of cytomegalovirus exposure and HLA in healthy donors. Study outcomes and limitations: Specificity for CMV antigens was confirmed in vitro for a few of the CMV-associated chains.

The assay was immunoSEQ multiplex PCR, and TCRdb's table has in-frame clones only and misses some. This repertoire shows 130,000 or so clones, about nine tenths found once; its top ten account for 3% to 4%. A word on this clone: Its specificity is unknown.

The V end lost 0 bases, the J end lost 3 bases, and 14 bases lay between the germline ends. This CDR3 comprises 16 residues. Germline assignment: CDR1 LNHNV and CDR2 YYDKDF (reference sequence). The V call is TRBV15, the J call TRBJ2-5; possible D gene TRBD1, 6 bases. Sample: PBMCs. The receptor was isolated from a man aged 25 to 40 in good health and CMV-seronegative. CDR3 protein: CATSRDRRQAKETQYF. The CDR3 DNA reads TGTGCCACCAGCAGAGATCGTCGACAGGCCAAAGAGACCCAGTACTTC.